The subject of this entry is one TCR beta chain. Its antigen is still unknown. One base away there is no much larger clone; base qualities are not given. V is pared back by 2 bases and J by 7 bases, with 10 bases lying between the germline termini. CDR1 SGHNT and CDR2 YYREEE were looked up in the germline V gene (reference sequence). The CDR3 runs 12 amino acids, cysteine and phenylalanine included. Only the CDR3 region is kept as DNA, spanning 36 bases read in frame from base 1. The immunoSEQ Assay was the method used to sequence TCRbeta CDR3 regions. After extraction, genomic DNA underwent amplification by bias-controlled multiplex PCR, followed by high-throughput sequencing. The authors' pipeline ran thus. Collapsing and filtering of sequences were performed to quantify the absolute abundance of each unique TCRbeta CDR3 region. T cell fraction was estimated by normalizing TCRbeta template counts to usable DNA, with usable DNA measured through amplification of reference genes found in all nucleated cells. Repertoire TCRs were annotated as SARS-CoV-2-specific when V gene, CDR3 amino acid sequence and J gene were exactly matched to a known reactive TCR set. The reference SARS-CoV-2 TCR set was derived from MIRA and filtered for enrichment in COVID-19-positive ImmuneCODE repertoires, a step that removed public or cross-reactive TCRs. Drawing on the MIRA antigens, annotated TCRs were analysed further at the level of specific ORF or position within ORF. Breadth was defined as annotated unique rearrangements over total unique productive rearrangements; depth was the summed frequency of those rearrangements. Group comparisons of TCR breadth used two-sided Wilcoxon rank-sum tests. TCRdb stores this immuneACCESS table with in-frame sequences only. Part of the clones is absent; in the studies checked, under half of the shortfall reflects unresolved V genes, and no reason is known for the rest. The V and J calls and the clone size are those of that table, but D and trimming were determined from the DNA. The sample table contains over 350,000 clones; only one count was recorded for roughly nine tenths of them. Of the sample, 3% to 4.5% is held by the ten largest clones.

The treatment or condition label of this sample denotes: around 19 received Ad26.COV2.S at low or high dose, single or two shots; 5 received placebo; per-sample allocation not given. Repertoires of vaccine and placebo recipients were sequenced from samples taken on day 63 after the first injection. Cohort 1b enrolled roughly 25 adults aged 18-55 years at a single site in Boston, USA, between 29 July and 7 August 2020. Ad26.COV2.S consisted of a replication-incompetent adenovirus type 26 vector by which a prefusion-stabilized SARS-CoV-2 spike protein from the original Wuhan strain was expressed. The data stem from a study of Ad26.COV2.S vaccination and SARS-CoV-2 variants (dated by TCRdb to about 2021). Looking at the study overall: Vaccine-arm donors came from COV1001, a multicentre, randomized, double-blind, placebo-controlled phase I-IIa trial of Ad26.COV2.S in healthy adults. Ad26.COV2.S was given intramuscularly at 5x10^10 or 1x10^11 viral particles, as a single shot or as two shots 56 days apart. The specificity and breadth of SARS-CoV-2-reactive T cell receptors after Ad26.COV2.S vaccination were assessed by TCRbeta repertoire sequencing. A total of 32 samples were included in the TCR-sequenced set, comprising around 19 Ad26.COV2.S vaccine recipients, 5 placebo recipients and 8 SARS-CoV-2 convalescent individuals. Trial participants were randomized into five groups of five, in which low-dose or high-dose Ad26.COV2.S was given once or twice, or placebo was given on both occasions. Investigators remained blinded to trial group allocation during experiments and outcome assessment.

The paper as a whole reports these results and caveats: It was noted by the authors that total T cell responses may have been underestimated by the TCR breadth and depth analyses. Substantial breadth of spike-specific CD8+ and CD4+ T cell responses was reported after vaccination. Comparing responses between vaccine doses or regimens was not something the study was powered to do. Vaccine and placebo recipients had comparable non-spike TCR breadth, which fits with the vaccine containing only spike. Ad26.COV2.S recipients had higher spike-specific TCR breadth than placebo recipients (P = 0.0014).

Source: peripheral blood, taken in a trial of Ad26.COV2.S vaccine versus placebo. The TCR sequence derives from a person aged 18-60 years who received the Ad26.COV2.S COVID-19 vaccine or a placebo. The chain joins TRBV5-4 to TRBJ2-7; TRBD2 is a possible D gene, resting on 5 matching bases. The DNA reads TGTGCCAGCAGCTTAAGTACGGGAGAGCAGTACTTC. Protein translation: CASSLSTGEQYF.